The rows below give T cell receptor beta chains drawn from one sample of a study of lymphopenia after photon versus proton radiotherapy. The table came from immunoSEQ multiplex PCR; TCRdb's copy has only in-frame clones and leaves some out. The sample lists 67,000 or so clones, around 86% occurring once. Sequenced material: peripheral blood, taken from a patient treated with proton-based radiotherapy. These receptors were collected from a man aged 80 or over with esophageal cancer. CDR3s include the opening cysteine and the closing phenylalanine or tryptophan. D genes are given only for firm matches. The size of a clone is reported for some rows only, either as once, few or many, or as a class for expanded clones.

clone_size | j_call | v_call | d_call | cdr3_aa | cdr3_nt
- | TRBJ2-1 | TRBV5-1 | - | CASSRGNSGNEQFF | TGCGCCAGCAGCCGCGGCAATTCGGGCAATGAGCAGTTCTTC
- | TRBJ2-7 | TRBV30 | - | CAWSRAGLGAYEQYF | TGTGCCTGGAGTCGAGCCGGGTTGGGGGCCTACGAGCAGTACTTC
- | TRBJ2-1 | TRBV9 | - | CASSVGTGQQFF | TGTGCCAGCAGCGTAGGGACTGGGCAGCAGTTCTTC
- | TRBJ1-4 | TRBV7-9 | TRBD1 | CASSYDPGQGDEKLFF | TGTGCCAGCAGCTATGATCCGGGACAGGGAGATGAAAAACTGTTTTTT
once | TRBJ2-1 | TRBV11-3 | - | CASSPTGRDSYNEQFF | TGTGCCAGCAGCCCGACCGGCAGGGACTCCTACAATGAGCAGTTCTTC
- | TRBJ2-5 | TRBV9 | TRBD2 | CASSPGGSVETQYF | TGTGCCAGCAGCCCCGGGGGGTCTGTGGAGACCCAGTACTTC
- | TRBJ1-4 | TRBV27 | TRBD1 | CASSLQGANEKLFF | TGTGCCAGCAGTTTACAGGGGGCTAATGAAAAACTGTTTTTT
- | TRBJ1-4 | TRBV4-3 | TRBD1 | CASSQRTGTGNEKLFF | TGCGCCAGCAGCCAGCGAACCGGGACAGGGAATGAAAAACTGTTTTTT
- | TRBJ2-6 | TRBV30 | - | CAWSVAGANVLTF | TGTGCCTGGAGTGTAGCTGGGGCCAACGTCCTGACTTTC
- | TRBJ2-7 | TRBV30 | TRBD1 | CAWSPKGAPGYEQYF | TGTGCCTGGAGTCCGAAGGGGGCGCCAGGGTACGAGCAGTACTTC
once | TRBJ1-6 | TRBV6-1 | - | CASSEAQGIDNSPLHF | TGTGCCAGCAGTGAAGCGCAGGGGATAGATAATTCACCCCTCCACTTT
few | TRBJ1-1 | TRBV19 | - | CASSPGRLAFF | TGTGCCAGTAGCCCGGGACGCCTGGCTTTCTTT
- | TRBJ2-5 | TRBV4-1 | TRBD2 | CASSHPGTRKETQYF | TGCGCCAGCAGCCACCCCGGGACTAGAAAAGAGACCCAGTACTTC
- | TRBJ1-2 | TRBV5-4 | - | CASSWGYGYTF | TGTGCCAGCAGCTGGGGGTATGGCTACACCTTC
- | TRBJ2-7 | TRBV5-1 | - | CASSASQGDEQYF | TGCGCCAGCAGCGCCTCACAGGGAGACGAGCAGTACTTC
- | TRBJ2-5 | TRBV7-9 | - | CASSLVGDQETQYF | TGTGCTAGCAGCTTAGTCGGGGACCAAGAGACCCAGTACTTC
- | TRBJ2-1 | TRBV19 | - | CASSIDRQSNEQFF | TGTGCCAGTAGTATAGATCGGCAGAGCAATGAGCAGTTCTTC
- | TRBJ2-3 | TRBV2 | TRBD1 | CASSRTGSSTDTQYF | TGTGCCAGCAGTAGGACAGGGTCTAGCACAGATACGCAGTATTTT
- | TRBJ1-6 | TRBV2 | TRBD1 | CASSGTGHSPLHF | TGTGCCAGCAGTGGGACAGGCCATTCACCCCTCCACTTT
- | TRBJ1-2 | TRBV7-9 | TRBD1 | CASSLALIRDSHYGYTF | TGTGCCAGCAGCTTAGCGCTAATACGGGACAGCCACTATGGCTACACCTTC
- | TRBJ2-5 | TRBV7-2 | - | CASSFSRVVETQYF | TGTGCCAGCAGCTTCAGTAGGGTGGTAGAGACCCAGTACTTC
- | TRBJ2-3 | TRBV5-1 | TRBD1 | CASSLQGSDTQYF | TGCGCCAGCAGCTTACAGGGGTCAGATACGCAGTATTTT
- | TRBJ1-4 | TRBV6-5 | - | CASSYSGEKLFF | TGTGCCAGCAGTTACTCCGGTGAAAAACTGTTTTTT
- | TRBJ1-6 | TRBV2 | TRBD1 | CASNLNRGLNSPLHF | TGTGCCAGCAACCTGAACAGGGGGCTTAATTCACCCCTCCACTTT
- | TRBJ1-2 | TRBV29-1 | - | CSVEPRGSGYGYTF | TGCAGCGTTGAACCCCGGGGGAGTGGCTATGGCTACACCTTC
once | TRBJ2-7 | TRBV15 | TRBD2 | CATSRDRGRAPYEQYF | TGTGCCACCAGCAGAGATCGAGGGAGGGCCCCCTACGAGCAGTACTTC
- | TRBJ2-1 | TRBV7-2 | - | CASSLVYGEQFF | TGTGCCAGCAGCTTAGTCTATGGTGAGCAGTTCTTC
- | TRBJ2-3 | TRBV4-3 | - | CASSRNKGDTQYF | TGCGCCAGCAGCCGAAATAAGGGGGATACGCAGTATTTT
- | TRBJ2-2 | TRBV19 | - | CASTPGGGRATGELFF | TGTGCCAGTACCCCCGGGGGTGGCAGGGCTACCGGGGAGCTGTTTTTT
- | TRBJ2-7 | TRBV10-1 | TRBD2 | CASSEGLAASYEQYF | TGCGCCAGCAGTGAGGGACTAGCGGCAAGCTACGAGCAGTACTTC